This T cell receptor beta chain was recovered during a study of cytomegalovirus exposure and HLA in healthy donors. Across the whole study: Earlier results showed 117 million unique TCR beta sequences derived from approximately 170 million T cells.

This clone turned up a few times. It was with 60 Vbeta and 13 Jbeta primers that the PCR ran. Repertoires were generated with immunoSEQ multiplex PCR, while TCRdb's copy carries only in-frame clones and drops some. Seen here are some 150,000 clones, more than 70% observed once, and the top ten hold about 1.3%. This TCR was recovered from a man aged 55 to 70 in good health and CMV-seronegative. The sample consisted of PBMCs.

The CDR3 DNA reads TGTGCCAGCAGTTCTGGGGCCTCTGGAAACACCATATATTTT. Amino acid sequence: CASSSGASGNTIYF. V gene TRBV6-1 combines with J gene TRBJ1-3; tentative D call: TRBD1 (5 bases). CDR1 is MNHNS and CDR2 is SASEGT in the germline V gene. Trimming took off 5 bases at V and 0 bases at J, with 8 bases between the two ends. The CDR3 spans 14 residues.